The next 8 T cell receptor beta chains were all read from a single sample in a study of cytomegalovirus exposure and HLA in healthy donors. PCR primers comprised 60 Vbeta and 13 Jbeta primers. This table comes from immunoSEQ multiplex PCR, and its TCRdb copy is limited to in-frame clones, with some not included. The sample lists roughly 120,000 clones, about four fifths occurring once. The sample consisted of PBMCs. The receptors were gathered from a woman in her twenties or thirties in good health and CMV-seronegative.

This clone was found once. V and J are TRBV5-1 and TRBJ2-3, with D tentatively TRBD1 (5 bases). The CDR3 consists of 14 residues. CDR1 SGHRS and CDR2 YFSETQ come from the germline V gene. Trimming pared 0 bases from V and 0 bases from J, leaving 5 bases between. CDR3 coding DNA: TGCGCCAGCAGCTTGGACAGGAGCACAGATACGCAGTATTTT. This codes for CASSLDRSTDTQYF.

This chain joins TRBV28 and TRBJ1-2; 8 nucleotides line up with TRBD1. V trimming: 3 bases; J trimming: 7 bases; junction bases outside the gene matches: 10. CDR1 is MDHEN, CDR2 SYDVKM, per germline. This CDR3 region has 15 residues. CDR3: CASSFGARGQGGYTF. In nucleotides, the CDR3 is TGTGCCAGCAGTTTCGGGGCCAGGGGGCAAGGTGGCTACACCTTC.

This clone was picked up a small number of times. This rearrangement joins TRBV5-6 to TRBJ1-1; possibly TRBD1 for D (6 bases). Per germline, CDR1 SGHDT and CDR2 YYEEEE. Trimming removed 0 bases at V and 3 bases at J, with 12 bases between. The CDR3 has 15 residues. Written as DNA, the CDR3 is TGTGCCAGCAGCTTGGGACGAGGGGGTTACACTGAAGCTTTCTTT. This codes for CASSLGRGGYTEAFF.

The chain uses TRBV9 and TRBJ2-2, with TRBD2 identical over 10 bases. In germline, CDR1 is SGDLS, CDR2 YYNGEE. The CDR3 loop spans 19 amino acids. V dropped 0 bases and J dropped 5; count of bases not matched to a gene: 13. The CDR3 nucleotides read TGTGCCAGCAGCGTAGCCTCGGCTAGCGGGAGTATCGGAACCGGGGAGCTGTTTTTT. Its translation is CASSVASASGSIGTGELFF.

The rearrangement joins TRBV19 to TRBJ2-7, with a tentative D call TRBD1 (6 bases). This CDR3 has 13 residues. Trimming cost V 5 bases and J 3 bases, with 11 bases left between them. Per germline, CDR1 LNHDA and CDR2 SQIVND (reference sequence). For the CDR3, the DNA is TGTGCCAGTAGTCCCAGGGGTCTCTACGAGCAGTACTTC. Translation: CASSPRGLYEQYF.

J is TRBJ1-5 and V is TRBV28; D remains unclear. The CDR3 spans 13 residues. V was pared by 7 bases and J by 5 bases, with 12 bases between. The germline CDR1 and CDR2 sequences are MDHEN and SYDVKM. CDR3 sequence reads: CASIPGNHQPQHF. In nucleotides, the CDR3 is TGTGCCAGCATCCCCGGGAACCATCAGCCCCAGCATTTT.

This rearrangement joins TRBV21-1 to TRBJ2-7; TRBD2 was called by the table and not checked on the DNA. TRBV21-1 is a listed pseudogene. The CDR3 has 11 amino acids. CDR3 protein: CASSKRGEQYF. The CDR3 nucleotides are TGTGCCAGCAGCAAACGGGGGGAGCAGTACTTC.

The rearrangement uses TRBV7-2 and TRBJ1-4; 8 bases agree with TRBD1. Germline assignment: CDR1 SGHTA and CDR2 FQGNSA. The CDR3 contains 14 residues. V was clipped by 5 bases and J by 8 bases; unmatched bases: 7. In DNA, the CDR3 is TGTGCCAGCAGCCCAGGGGGCGGAAAGGAAAAACTGTTTTTT. It specifies CASSPGGGKEKLFF.